This TCR beta chain was found in a study of blood T cell repertoires in COVID-19. Study information: The study drew acute and convalescent COVID-19 samples from the United States, Italy and Spain. PBMCs, B-cell-depleted T cells, or T cells were the source of the cDNA or gDNA that made up the material.

This clone was seen just once. This CDR3 spans 14 amino acids. The V end lost 4 bases, the J end lost 3 bases, and 13 bases lay between the germline ends. Germline V gene lookup returns CDR1 SGHNT and CDR2 YYREEE (reference sequence). Under the authors' procedure: Amplification of reference gene primers was used by the study to estimate nucleated cell counts. Only in-frame clones appear in the TCRdb table, and some are missing; sequencing was by immunoSEQ multiplex PCR. V, J and clone size are those of that table, while D and trimming were read from the DNA. The table shows around 75,000 clones, with approximately 80% occurring only once.

This chain links TRBV5-4 with TRBJ2-5; tentatively, D is TRBD1 (6 bases). The sequencing sample was made of peripheral blood. This TCR came from a man aged 50-60 years with COVID-19, enrolled during active disease. The CDR3 DNA sequence: TGTGCCAGCAGCGCTCGGACAGTGGAAGAGACCCAGTACTTC. The encoded protein is CASSARTVEETQYF.